Listed here are 18 T cell receptor beta chains from one sample, sequenced in a study of blood T cells in healthy people across ages. A second PCR of about 7 to 12 cycles used a sample-barcoded 5' primer and a J-beta primer mix. TCRdb redid the calling of the 5' RACE reads with MiXCR, one entry per CDR3 protein. The sample records around 870,000 distinct CDR3 sequences, about 28% being singletons. The sequencing sample was made of blood. Source of these receptors: a woman of 80 years or more in good health.

This sequence joins TRBV5-5 and TRBJ2-5, with TRBD2 identical over 12 bases. Germline V CDR1 and CDR2: SGHKS, YYEKEE (reference sequence). This CDR3 is 18 amino acids long. V lost 0 bases, J lost 4 bases, and 10 bases stayed unmatched. The CDR3 DNA follows: TGTGCCAGCAGCTTGGCCCGGGCTAGCGGGGGGGCCTCAGAGACCCAGTACTTC. Translated: CASSLARASGGASETQYF. Full variable domain (rest looked up from reference TRBV5-5 and TRBJ2-5): DAGVTQSPTHLIKTRGQQVTLRCSPISGHKSVSWYQQVLGQGPQFIFQYYEKEERGRGNFPDRFSARQFPNYSSELNVNALLLGDSALYLCASSLARASGGASETQYFGPGTRLLVL.

The gene calls are TRBV2 and TRBJ1-6; D not resolved. CDR1 is SNHLY and CDR2 is FYNNEI in the germline V gene. Trimming shortened V by 6 bases and J by 9 bases, and 15 bases separated the two germline ends. CDR3 length equals 14 residues. The chain's CDR3 is CASSVSIVGSPLHF. CDR3 coding DNA: TGTGCCAGCAGCGTGTCTATTGTCGGTTCACCCCTCCACTTT. The full variable domain, rest sourced from reference TRBV2 and TRBJ1-6, is EPEVTQTPSHQVTQMGQEVILRCVPISNHLYFYWYRQILGQKVEFLVSFYNNEISEKSEIFDDQFSVERPDGSNFTLKIRSTKLEDSAMYFCASSVSIVGSPLHFGNGTRLTVT.

This clonotype was counted many times. The genes are TRBV6-4 and TRBJ2-6; D possibly corresponds to TRBD1 (6 bases). CDR3 size: 19 residues. The V end was cut by 4 bases, the J end by 0 bases, with 19 bases between. CDR1 MRHNA and CDR2 SNTAGT come from the germline V gene. In DNA form, the CDR3 reads TGTGCCAGCAGTGGGGGGCCCTCTGATGGACCCTCTGGGGCCAACGTCCTGACTTTC. Its translation: CASSGGPSDGPSGANVLTF.

This clonotype was observed a handful of times. The V call is TRBV28, the J call TRBJ1-6, with D possibly matching TRBD1 (5 bases). The CDR3 has 16 amino acids. Germline-derived CDR1 and CDR2 are MDHEN and SYDVKM. The ends were cut back, 5 bases at V and 16 bases at J, with 27 bases in the middle. Here the CDR3 reads CASSPSGGGRGAPLHF. Here the CDR3 DNA reads TGTGCCAGCAGTCCGAGCGGGGGTGGCCGCGGGGCTCCACTCCACTTT.

This clonotype was observed at least ten times. This chain links TRBV7-2 with TRBJ1-2; 10 bases map to TRBD1. The length of the CDR3 is 16 residues. Trimming took 3 bases from V and 3 from J; bases not matched to a gene: 7. Germline V gives CDR1 SGHTA, CDR2 FQGNSA. The CDR3 nucleotides are TGTGCCAGCAGCTTGGAGGGACAGGGGATCTACTATGGCTACACCTTC. It is translated as CASSLEGQGIYYGYTF.

This chain links TRBV11-2 with TRBJ1-5; tentative D call: TRBD1 (6 bases). The germline V gene encodes CDR1 SGHAT and CDR2 FQNNGV. The V and J ends lost 1 base and 4 bases respectively, with 14 bases between them. The CDR3 has 16 residues. CDR3 loop: CASSLGFRGTNQPQHF. CDR3 nucleotide sequence: TGTGCCAGCAGCTTAGGGTTCAGGGGCACTAATCAGCCCCAGCATTTT.

The sample holds many counts of this clonotype. The genes are TRBV10-2 and TRBJ2-7; the match to TRBD2 covers 9 bases. This CDR3 region has 13 residues. V lost 9 bases, J lost 4 bases, and 7 bases stayed unmatched. The germline V gene encodes CDR1 WSHSY and CDR2 SAAADI. CDR3 protein: CASRSGGVYEQYF. DNA for the CDR3: TGCGCCAGTCGTAGCGGGGGTGTGTACGAGCAGTACTTC.

This clonotype has a count of ten or more. This chain links TRBV4-3 with TRBJ1-1; D is unclear. V gave up 0 bases and J gave up 7 bases, with 15 bases separating them. Germline values: CDR1 LGHNA, CDR2 YSLEER. CDR3 size: 15 residues. The CDR3 protein is CASSQEGIGVGEAFF. CDR3 bases: TGCGCCAGCAGCCAAGAGGGCATCGGGGTGGGTGAAGCTTTCTTT.

V gene TRBV7-2 combines with J gene TRBJ2-2; the D is unclear. V was trimmed by 1 base and J by 5 bases, leaving 5 bases between them. This CDR3 is 13 amino acids long. Per germline, CDR1 SGHTA and CDR2 FQGNSA. The CDR3 DNA follows: TGTGCCAGCAGCTTAGGGGCTACCGGGGAGCTGTTTTTT. This translates into CASSLGATGELFF.

In its sample, this clonotype was seen many times. The rearrangement links TRBV15 to TRBJ2-1, with TRBD2 matching over 7 bases. The CDR3 is 14 amino acids. V was clipped by 4 bases and J by 5 bases; unmatched bases: 5. Germline loops: CDR1 LNHNV, CDR2 YYDKDF (reference sequence). The CDR3 region is CATSTGLGNNEQFF. In DNA, the CDR3 is TGTGCCACCAGCACAGGACTAGGAAACAATGAGCAGTTCTTC.

Note on this clonotype: A much larger clone differs by one base, so this may be a read error. The chain employs TRBV10-3 and TRBJ2-5; D perhaps matches TRBD2 (6 bases). Trimming removed 4 bases at V and 6 bases at J, with 18 bases between. CDR3 length: 15 residues. CDR1 and CDR2 from the germline V gene are ENHRY and SYGVKD. The CDR3 here is CAISGGYGGSKTQYF. For the CDR3, the DNA is TGTGCCATCAGTGGGGGATACGGGGGTAGCAAGACCCAGTACTTC.

This clonotype was observed a few times. Just one base apart from a much larger clone, this may be a read error. The chain is built from TRBV7-2 and TRBJ2-7; D is ambiguous. The CDR3 runs to 14 residues. Germline CDR1 is SGHTA and CDR2 is FQGNSA. The CDR3 sequence is CASSLEVESYVQYF. The CDR3 coding sequence is TGTGCCAGCAGCTTAGAGGTGGAATCCTACGTGCAGTACTTC.

For this clonotype: A junction boundary mismatches the germline segment, possibly from a read error. The J gene is TRBJ1-2, the V gene TRBV4-2; TRBD1 agrees at 10 bases. The CDR3 extends over 16 amino acids. Germline CDR1 reads LGHNA; CDR2 reads YNFKEQ. CDR3 sequence reads: CASSQVGQGVDYGYTF. In DNA form, the CDR3 reads TGTGCCAGCAGCCAGGTAGGACAGGGGGTTGACTATGGCTACACTTTC.

The chain uses TRBV6-2 or TRBV6-3 and TRBJ1-1, with no clear D. The CDR3 loop spans 15 amino acids. The V end lost 2 bases, the J end lost 6 bases, and 16 bases lay between the germline ends. CDR1 and CDR2 (germline): MNHEY, SVGEGT. CDR3: CASSYPRGLRPEAFF. The DNA of the CDR3 is TGTGCCAGCAGTTACCCTCGAGGGTTGAGGCCTGAAGCTTTCTTT.

The table lists this clonotype with many counts. This sequence joins TRBV29-1 and TRBJ2-5, with 7 positions matching TRBD1. The trim removed 7 bases at V and 4 bases at J, leaving 9 bases unmatched. CDR1 is SQVTM, CDR2 ANQGSEA, per germline. The CDR3 totals 13 residues. As DNA, the CDR3 is TGCAGCGATCTGGGACAGCCAGGAGAGACCCAGTACTTC. Translating gives CSDLGQPGETQYF.

The chain carries TRBV29-1 and TRBJ2-7; TRBD1 aligns across 11 bases. CDR1 and CDR2 (germline): SQVTM, ANQGSEA. This CDR3 has 14 residues. V shed 6 bases and J 6 bases; nucleotides not matched to a gene: 10. The CDR3: CSVARRTGGSEQYF. The DNA of the CDR3 is TGCAGCGTCGCAAGAAGGACAGGGGGCTCCGAGCAGTACTTC.

In DNA, the CDR3 is TGTGCCAGCAGCTGGGCCCTAGCTGGAGCCGGGGAGCTGTTTTTT. It translates to CASSWALAGAGELFF. The gene calls are TRBV11-2 and TRBJ2-2; D might be TRBD2 (5 bases). CDR1 and CDR2 from the germline V gene are SGHAT and FQNNGV. With 4 bases removed from V and 6 bases from J, the gap between germline ends came to 15 bases. This CDR3 is 15 amino acids long.

This chain links TRBV28 with TRBJ1-4, with unresolved D. Per germline, CDR1 MDHEN and CDR2 SYDVKM. Trimming took 6 bases from V and 8 from J, leaving 10 bases between them. The CDR3 length is 12 residues. The CDR3, as DNA: TGTGCCAGCAGCTACCGACAAGAAAAACTGTTTTTT. It is translated as CASSYRQEKLFF.